This TCR beta chain was profiled in a study of a mutant IDH1 vaccine in newly diagnosed glioma. Study context: Before enrollment, the patients had been treated with radiotherapy alone, temozolomide alone, or both together. Most of them had received both. General study results and limits: In 80% to 95% of patients, immune responses induced by the vaccine occurred. Pseudoprogression apparently lacked any relation to changes in top peripheral T cell clonotypes.

Comments on this clone: The antigen is undetermined.

Only in-frame clones appear in the TCRdb table, and some are missing; sequencing was by immunoSEQ multiplex PCR. The sample holds about 16,000 clones, more than 65% seen once. Time point described: baseline, week 1 (first vaccination visit). Treatment of the sample: pre-vaccination baseline after standard-of-care therapy. The donor cohort comprised cases of new WHO grade 3 or 4 IDH1-mutant, ATRX-lost astrocytoma. The CDR3 contains 13 residues. The germline gives CDR1 SGHTA, CDR2 FQGNSA. Trimming cost V 5 bases and J 9 bases, with 14 bases left between them. The chain has TRBV7-2 and TRBJ1-5; D remains unclear. The source of this sequence is a man aged 40-50 years with glioma. The starting material was PBMCs, obtained from a glioma patient treated with radiotherapy, temozolomide or both. The CDR3 coding sequence is TGTGCCAGCAGCCCCGGATCCTCAGGGCCCCAGCATTTT. It codes for CASSPGSSGPQHF.